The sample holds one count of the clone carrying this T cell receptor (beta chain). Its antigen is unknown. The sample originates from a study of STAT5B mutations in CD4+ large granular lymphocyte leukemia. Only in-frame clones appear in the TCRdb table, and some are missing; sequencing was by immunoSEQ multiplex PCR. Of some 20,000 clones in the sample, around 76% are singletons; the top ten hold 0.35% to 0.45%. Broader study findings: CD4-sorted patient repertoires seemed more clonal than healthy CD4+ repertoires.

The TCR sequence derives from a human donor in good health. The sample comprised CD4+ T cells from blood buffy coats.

For the CDR3, the DNA is TGTGCCAGCAGCCCAACAGAGACCCAGTACTTC. Protein product: CASSPTETQYF. The chain links TRBV2 to TRBJ2-5; D unresolved. The CDR3 totals 11 residues. Trimming shortened V by 6 bases and J by 4 bases, and 6 bases separated the two germline ends. Germline V gene lookup returns CDR1 SNHLY and CDR2 FYNNEI.